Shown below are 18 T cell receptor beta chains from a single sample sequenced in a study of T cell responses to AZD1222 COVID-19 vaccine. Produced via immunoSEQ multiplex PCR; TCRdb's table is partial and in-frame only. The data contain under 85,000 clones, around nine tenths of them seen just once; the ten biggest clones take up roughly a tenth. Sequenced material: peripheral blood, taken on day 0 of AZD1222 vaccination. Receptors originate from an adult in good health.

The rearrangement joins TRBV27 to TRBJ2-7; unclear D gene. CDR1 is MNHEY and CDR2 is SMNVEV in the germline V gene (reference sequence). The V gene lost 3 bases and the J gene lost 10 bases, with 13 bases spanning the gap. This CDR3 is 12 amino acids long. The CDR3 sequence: CASSFPGRVQYF. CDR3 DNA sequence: TGTGCCAGCAGTTTCCCCGGACGCGTCCAGTACTTC.

CDR3 loop: CASSWTGPPDSPLHF. In DNA, the CDR3 is TGCGCCAGCAGCTGGACAGGGCCTCCCGATTCACCCCTCCACTTT. The V call is TRBV5-1, the J call TRBJ1-6; 8 bases are shared with TRBD1. With 3 bases clipped from V and 8 bases from J, the junction kept 7 bases outside the gene matches. CDR3 size: 15 residues. From germline, CDR1 is SGHRS and CDR2 YFSETQ.

The CDR3 bases are TGTGCCAGCATCAGGCGGGCGGAGGCTCCCTACGAGCAGTACGTC. Protein sequence: CASIRRAEAPYEQYV. The chain employs TRBV27 and TRBJ2-7; D is perhaps TRBD2 (5 bases). CDR1 is MNHEY, CDR2 SMNVEV, per germline (reference sequence). Trimming cost V 7 bases and J 2 bases, with 18 bases left between them. CDR3 length equals 15 residues.

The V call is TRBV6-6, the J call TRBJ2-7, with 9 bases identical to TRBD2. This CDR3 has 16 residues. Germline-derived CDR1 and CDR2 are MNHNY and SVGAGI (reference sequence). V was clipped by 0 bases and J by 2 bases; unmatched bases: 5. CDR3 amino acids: CASSYSPSGGTYEQYV. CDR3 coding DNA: TGTGCCAGCAGTTACTCCCCCAGCGGGGGGACCTACGAGCAGTACGTC.

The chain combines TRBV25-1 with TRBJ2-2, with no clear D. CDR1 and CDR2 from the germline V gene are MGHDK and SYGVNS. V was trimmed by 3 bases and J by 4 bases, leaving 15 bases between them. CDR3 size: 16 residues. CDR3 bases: TGTGCCAGCAGTGACCCGGGCACCACGGGCACCGGGGAGCTGTTTTTT. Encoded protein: CASSDPGTTGTGELFF.

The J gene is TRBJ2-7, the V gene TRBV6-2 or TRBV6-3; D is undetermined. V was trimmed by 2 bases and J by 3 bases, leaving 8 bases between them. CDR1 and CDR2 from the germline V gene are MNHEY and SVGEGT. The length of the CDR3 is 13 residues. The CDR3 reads CASSYRQFYEQYF. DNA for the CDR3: TGTGCCAGCAGTTACCGGCAGTTCTACGAGCAGTACTTC.

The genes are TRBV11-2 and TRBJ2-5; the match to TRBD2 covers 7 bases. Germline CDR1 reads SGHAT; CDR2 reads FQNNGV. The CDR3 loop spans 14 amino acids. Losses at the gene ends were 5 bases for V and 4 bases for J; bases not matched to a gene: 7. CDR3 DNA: TGTGCCAGCAGCCGGAGACTAGCAGGAGAGACCCAGTACTTC. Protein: CASSRRLAGETQYF.

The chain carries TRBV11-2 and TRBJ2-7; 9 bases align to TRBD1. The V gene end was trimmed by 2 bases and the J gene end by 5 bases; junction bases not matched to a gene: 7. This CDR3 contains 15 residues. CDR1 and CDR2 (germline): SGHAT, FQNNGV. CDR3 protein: CASSLRGTGSDEQYF. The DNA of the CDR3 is TGTGCCAGCAGCTTAAGGGGGACAGGGTCCGACGAGCAGTACTTC.

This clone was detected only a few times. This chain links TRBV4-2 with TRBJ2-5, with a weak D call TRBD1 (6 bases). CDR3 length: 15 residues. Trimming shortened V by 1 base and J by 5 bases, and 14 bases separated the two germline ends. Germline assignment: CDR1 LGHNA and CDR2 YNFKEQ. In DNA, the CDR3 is TGTGCCAGCAGCCAAGGGGAACAGGGCTTTGAGACCCAGTACTTC. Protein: CASSQGEQGFETQYF.

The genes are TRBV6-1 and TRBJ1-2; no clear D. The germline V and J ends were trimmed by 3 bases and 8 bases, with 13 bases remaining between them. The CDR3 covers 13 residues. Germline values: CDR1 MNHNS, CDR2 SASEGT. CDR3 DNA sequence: TGTGCCAGCAGTGAGCTAGGGCCGGGAGGCTACACCTTC. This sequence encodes CASSELGPGGYTF.

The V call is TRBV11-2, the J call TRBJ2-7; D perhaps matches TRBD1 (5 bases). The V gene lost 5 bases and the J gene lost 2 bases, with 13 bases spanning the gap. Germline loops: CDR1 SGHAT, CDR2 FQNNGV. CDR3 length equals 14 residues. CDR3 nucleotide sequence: TGTGCCAGCAGCACGACGCAGGGCCCCTACGAGCAGTACGTC. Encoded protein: CASSTTQGPYEQYV.

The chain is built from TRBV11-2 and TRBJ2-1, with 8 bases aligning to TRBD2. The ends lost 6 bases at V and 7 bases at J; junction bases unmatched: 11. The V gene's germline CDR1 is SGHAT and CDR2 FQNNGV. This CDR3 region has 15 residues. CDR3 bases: TGTGCCAGCAGGAGGGCCGGGACTAGAGGTAATGAGCAGTTCTTC. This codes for CASRRAGTRGNEQFF. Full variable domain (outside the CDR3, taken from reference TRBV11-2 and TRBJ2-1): EAGVAQSPRYKIIEKRQSVAFWCNPISGHATLYWYQQILGQGPKLLIQFQNNGVVDDSQLPKDRFSAERLKGVDSTLKIQPAKLEDSAVYLCASRRAGTRGNEQFFGPGTRLTVL.

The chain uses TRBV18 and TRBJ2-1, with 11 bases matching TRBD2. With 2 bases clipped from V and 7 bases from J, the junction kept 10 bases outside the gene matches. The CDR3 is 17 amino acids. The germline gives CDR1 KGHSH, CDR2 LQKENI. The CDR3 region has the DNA TGTGCCAGCTCACCAGGAGCACTAGCGGGAGTGCGGAATGAGCAGTTCTTC. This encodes CASSPGALAGVRNEQFF.

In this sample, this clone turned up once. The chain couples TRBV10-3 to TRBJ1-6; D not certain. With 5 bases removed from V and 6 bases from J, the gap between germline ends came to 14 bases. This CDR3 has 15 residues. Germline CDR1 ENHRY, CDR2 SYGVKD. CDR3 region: CAISPSVGGNSPLHF. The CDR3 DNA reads TGTGCCATCAGTCCATCAGTCGGCGGTAATTCACCCCTCCACTTT.

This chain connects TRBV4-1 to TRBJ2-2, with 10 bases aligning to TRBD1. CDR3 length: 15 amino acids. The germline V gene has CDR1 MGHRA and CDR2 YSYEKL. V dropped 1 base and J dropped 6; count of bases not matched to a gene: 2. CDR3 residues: CASSQVGTGAGELFF. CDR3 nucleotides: TGCGCCAGCAGCCAAGTGGGGACAGGGGCCGGGGAGCTGTTTTTT.

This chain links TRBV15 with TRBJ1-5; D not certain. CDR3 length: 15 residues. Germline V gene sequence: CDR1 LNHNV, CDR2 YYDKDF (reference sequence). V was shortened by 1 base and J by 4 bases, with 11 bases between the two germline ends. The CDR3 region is CATSRAFAANQPQHF. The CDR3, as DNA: TGTGCCACCAGCAGAGCTTTCGCAGCGAATCAGCCCCAGCATTTT.

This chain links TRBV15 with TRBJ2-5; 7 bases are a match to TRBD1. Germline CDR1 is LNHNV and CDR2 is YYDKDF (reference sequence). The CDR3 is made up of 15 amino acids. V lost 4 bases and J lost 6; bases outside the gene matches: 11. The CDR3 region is CATSKDRAIIQTQYF. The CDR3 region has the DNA TGTGCCACCAGCAAAGACAGGGCAATTATCCAGACCCAGTACTTC.

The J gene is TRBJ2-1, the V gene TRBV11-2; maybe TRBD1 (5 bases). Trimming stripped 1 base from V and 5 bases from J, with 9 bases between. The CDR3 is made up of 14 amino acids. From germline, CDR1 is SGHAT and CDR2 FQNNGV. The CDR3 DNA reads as TGTGCCAGCAGCTTAGGGGGCTTTCACAATGAGCAGTTCTTC. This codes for CASSLGGFHNEQFF.